Following are 32 T cell receptor beta chains from one sample sequenced in a study of response to subunit inactivated influenza vaccine listed by TCRdb under 2018. Library generation was performed with RT-PCR. Sequenced using an Illumina HiSeq 2500. TCRdb trimmed the raw reads at Q25, called clones with MiXCR and kept productive beta chains. Entries are consolidated by CDR3 protein sequence, retaining the most common genes and DNA. A total of more than 600,000 distinct CDR3 sequences appear in this sample, 15% to 20% of them only once. The ten largest clones take up 11% of the sample. The starting material was PBMCs from blood, obtained 4 to 6 days after vaccination. The receptors here all came from a middle-aged man who received an inactivated influenza vaccine. Donor details come from another sample of the same person, matched by shared clones.

The chain employs TRBV20-1 and TRBJ2-7; tentatively, D is TRBD2 (6 bases). Germline CDR1 DFQATT, CDR2 SNEGSKA (reference sequence). The V gene lost 6 bases and the J gene lost 0 bases, with 12 bases spanning the gap. CDR3 length: 13 residues. As DNA, the CDR3 is TGCAGTGCCTCCGGGACTCACTCCTACGAGCAGTACTTC. It encodes CSASGTHSYEQYF.

The CDR3 coding sequence is TGTGCCAGCAGTTATGAGGGTGGGGGGCAGCCCCAGCATTTT. It yields the protein CASSYEGGGQPQHF. The chain employs TRBV12-3 or TRBV12-4 and TRBJ1-5; a possible D gene is TRBD1 (5 bases). This CDR3 is 14 amino acids long. Trimming removed 4 bases from V and 7 bases from J, with 14 bases in between.

In its sample, this clonotype was seen many times. The V call is TRBV12-3 or TRBV12-4, the J call TRBJ1-1, with TRBD1 matching 8 bases. Trimming removed 6 bases from V and 4 bases from J; junction bases left unmatched: 7. CDR3 size: 14 residues. CDR3 protein: CASSQTGVGTEAFF. Written as DNA, the CDR3 is TGTGCCAGCAGCCAGACAGGGGTAGGCACTGAAGCTTTCTTT.

The chain has TRBV5-1 and TRBJ2-7; D gene unclear. Deletions cut 0 bases from V and 7 bases from J, with 14 bases between. Germline assignment: CDR1 SGHRS and CDR2 YFSETQ. CDR3 size: 14 residues. The CDR3 is CASSLDSWTEEQYF. DNA of the CDR3: TGCGCCAGCAGCTTGGACTCCTGGACGGAAGAGCAGTACTTC.

This clonotype has a handful of counts. J is TRBJ2-3 and V is TRBV2, with TRBD2 identical over 8 bases. The germline gives CDR1 SNHLY, CDR2 FYNNEI. The V gene end was trimmed by 1 base and the J gene end by 0 bases; junction bases not matched to a gene: 6. The CDR3 covers 17 residues. The CDR3 protein is CASSEVGLAPSTDTQYF. CDR3 DNA sequence: TGTGCCAGCAGTGAAGTAGGACTAGCTCCTAGCACAGATACGCAGTATTTT.

This clonotype came up a few times. V is TRBV5-1 and J is TRBJ1-6; maybe TRBD1 (5 bases). From germline, CDR1 is SGHRS and CDR2 YFSETQ. The CDR3 is made up of 18 amino acids. Trimming removed 4 bases from V and 4 bases from J, with 21 bases in between. The CDR3 DNA follows: TGCGCCAGCAGCCGCAGGGCCCTGCGGGGAGATTATAATTCACCCCTCCACTTT. It encodes CASSRRALRGDYNSPLHF.

This clonotype was detected a few times. The chain employs TRBV6-1 and TRBJ2-1, with a possible D match to TRBD1 (6 bases). CDR1 MNHNS and CDR2 SASEGT come from the germline V gene. Trimming removed 1 base from V and 10 bases from J, with 11 bases in between. The CDR3 is 13 residues long. The CDR3 DNA is TGTGCCAGCAGTGAAGACAGGGCTCGGGAGCAGTTCTTC. This translates into CASSEDRAREQFF.

The table lists this clonotype with a few counts. This chain uses TRBV20-1 with TRBJ1-1; D is unresolved. There are 13 residues in the CDR3. Per germline, CDR1 DFQATT and CDR2 SNEGSKA (reference sequence). The V and J ends lost 5 bases and 6 bases respectively, with 16 bases between them. CDR3 amino acids: CSAGIEGGSEAFF. CDR3 sequence (DNA): TGCAGTGCTGGTATCGAGGGAGGGTCTGAAGCTTTCTTT.

This clonotype was seen many times. This rearrangement joins TRBV4-2 to TRBJ2-1; TRBD2 agrees at 9 bases. Unmatched junction bases numbered 7, after V lost 3 bases and J lost 7 bases. The germline V gene encodes CDR1 LGHNA and CDR2 YNFKEQ. CDR3 length equals 15 residues. The CDR3 DNA reads as TGTGCCAGCAGCCATCTTAGCGGGAGTAGGAATGAGCAGTTCTTC. Translated: CASSHLSGSRNEQFF.

This chain connects TRBV7-9 to TRBJ2-5; D may match TRBD1 or TRBD2 (5 bases each). The CDR3 totals 14 residues. Germline CDR1 SEHNR, CDR2 FQNEAQ (reference sequence). The V and J ends lost 5 bases and 2 bases respectively, with 12 bases between them. This CDR3 is CASSGRGNQETQYF. Written as DNA, the CDR3 is TGTGCCAGCAGCGGACGGGGCAATCAAGAGACCCAGTACTTC. Full variable domain (missing parts from reference TRBV7-9 and TRBJ2-5): DTGVSQNPRHKITKRGQNVTFRCDPISEHNRLYWYRQTLGQGPEFLTYFQNEAQLEKSRLLSDRFSAERPKGSFSTLEIQRTEQGDSAMYLCASSGRGNQETQYFGPGTRLLVL.

Only a few counts were recorded for this clonotype. This chain uses TRBV4-3 with TRBJ1-6, with a tentative D call TRBD1 (5 bases). Trimming stripped 0 bases from V and 5 bases from J, with 11 bases between. The CDR3 runs to 16 residues. Per the germline V gene, CDR1 is LGHNA and CDR2 is YSLEER. CDR3 nucleotides: TGCGCCAGCAGCCAAGATCTGGGGGTGAATAATTCACCCCTCCACTTT. Protein product: CASSQDLGVNNSPLHF.

This clonotype was picked up one time. The chain carries TRBV12-3 or TRBV12-4 and TRBJ1-2; D not certain. The CDR3 has 11 residues. Trimming cost V 7 bases and J 8 bases, with 11 bases left between them. The CDR3 nucleotides are TGTGCCAGCAATAATGGGGTCGGCTACACCTTC. Translation gives CASNNGVGYTF.

As DNA, the CDR3 is TGTGCCAGCAGGCACCAGTGGGCCTACAATGAGCAGTTCTTC. Translated: CASRHQWAYNEQFF. The J gene is TRBJ2-1, the V gene TRBV7-2, with D unclear. The germline V gene has CDR1 SGHTA and CDR2 FQGNSA. The V end lost 6 bases, the J end lost 2 bases, and 11 bases lay between the germline ends. The CDR3 sequence is 14 residues long.

This clonotype turned up a few times. V usage is TRBV12-3 or TRBV12-4 and J usage is TRBJ2-3, with D perhaps TRBD1 or TRBD2 (6 bases each). The ends were cut back, 4 bases at V and 5 bases at J, with 19 bases in the middle. The CDR3 length is 16 residues. CDR3 protein: CASSYRASVGGDTQYF. CDR3 coding DNA: TGTGCCAGCAGTTATCGGGCTAGCGTAGGGGGAGATACGCAGTATTTT.

The chain recombines TRBV5-1 with TRBJ1-1; D not certain. Germline CDR1 and CDR2: SGHRS and YFSETQ. V was pared by 2 bases and J by 9 bases, with 8 bases between. The CDR3 totals 11 residues. The CDR3 bases are TGCGCCAGCAGCTTACGGGGTCAAGCTTTCTTT. It yields the protein CASSLRGQAFF.

The rearrangement joins TRBV5-1 to TRBJ2-3; D remains ambiguous. Trimming shortened V by 7 bases and J by 7 bases, and 28 bases separated the two germline ends. Per the germline V gene, CDR1 is SGHRS and CDR2 is YFSETQ. CDR3 length equals 17 residues. CDR3 amino acids: CASQTGSLDPHIHTQYF. The CDR3 DNA follows: TGCGCCAGCCAGACCGGGTCCCTCGACCCGCACATACATACGCAGTATTTT.

Only a few counts were recorded for this clonotype. The CDR3 sequence is CATSRDTVYGYTF. DNA of the CDR3: TGTGCCACCAGCAGAGATACGGTCTATGGCTACACCTTC. J is TRBJ1-2 and V is TRBV15; D is ambiguous. Looked up from germline, CDR1 is LNHNV and CDR2 is YYDKDF (reference sequence). This CDR3 region has 13 residues. V lost 0 bases and J 4 bases, leaving 6 bases between the germline ends.

This clonotype was detected many times. The CDR3 is CASSRTGTRNYEQYF. In DNA form, the CDR3 reads TGTGCCAGCAGCAGAACCGGGACCCGGAACTACGAGCAGTACTTC. The chain is built from TRBV27 and TRBJ2-7; TRBD1 or TRBD2 may be the D gene (5 bases each). V shed 6 bases and J shed 3 bases, with 18 bases lying between them. CDR1 and CDR2 (germline): MNHEY, SMNVEV (reference sequence). The CDR3 runs to 15 residues.

V usage is TRBV10-3 and J usage is TRBJ2-7, with 7 bases fitting TRBD1. The CDR3 runs to 15 residues. With 6 bases clipped from V and 5 bases from J, the junction kept 13 bases outside the gene matches. Germline V gene lookup returns CDR1 ENHRY and CDR2 SYGVKD. For the CDR3, the DNA is TGTGCCATCAGGGAAAGACAGGGCGAGAGGCACGAGCAGTACTTC. Amino acid sequence: CAIRERQGERHEQYF.

At least ten counts were recorded for this clonotype. This sequence joins TRBV15 and TRBJ2-1; D perhaps matches TRBD1 (6 bases). V lost 0 bases and J 6 bases, leaving 12 bases between the germline ends. CDR3 length equals 15 residues. CDR1 and CDR2 from the germline V gene are LNHNV and YYDKDF (reference sequence). In nucleotides, the CDR3 is TGTGCCACCAGCAGAGATTTTGGGGGCACCAATGAGCAGTTCTTC. Protein: CATSRDFGGTNEQFF. The full variable domain, rest sourced from reference TRBV15 and TRBJ2-1, is DAMVIQNPRYQVTQFGKPVTLSCSQTLNHNVMYWYQQKSSQAPKLLFHYYDKDFNNEADTPDNFQSRRPNTSFCFLDIRSPGLGDTAMYLCATSRDFGGTNEQFFGPGTRLTVL.

This chain uses TRBV5-1 with TRBJ1-3, with unresolved D. The CDR3 consists of 16 residues. Trimming pared 4 bases from V and 0 bases from J, leaving 14 bases between. Per germline, CDR1 SGHRS and CDR2 YFSETQ. The CDR3 bases are TGCGCCAGCAGCCTGGTTGGCAGCAACTCTGGAAACACCATATATTTT. It codes for CASSLVGSNSGNTIYF.

The rearrangement uses TRBV20-1 and TRBJ2-7; TRBD2 matches at 7 bases. V was pared by 6 bases and J by 4 bases, with 12 bases of the junction left unmatched. The germline V gene encodes CDR1 DFQATT and CDR2 SNEGSKA (reference sequence). The CDR3 is made up of 14 amino acids. In DNA, the CDR3 is TGCAGTGCCCCCGGGGGGTCAGGTCCTTACGAGCAGTACTTC. It translates to CSAPGGSGPYEQYF.

V and J are TRBV20-1 and TRBJ2-1; 14 bases align to TRBD2. CDR1 and CDR2 from the germline V gene are DFQATT and SNEGSKA (reference sequence). V lost 8 bases, J lost 0 bases, and 9 bases stayed unmatched. The CDR3 is 17 residues long. CDR3 amino acids: CSQPGLAGADSYNEQFF. The CDR3 DNA sequence: TGCAGTCAACCGGGACTAGCGGGAGCCGACTCCTACAATGAGCAGTTCTTC.

This sequence joins TRBV29-1 and TRBJ2-6; D uncertain. The CDR3 length is 14 residues. Trimming stripped 4 bases from V and 0 bases from J, with 7 bases between. Germline V CDR1 and CDR2: SQVTM, ANQGSEA. DNA for the CDR3: TGCAGCGTTGTTGATATCTCTGGGGCCAACGTCCTGACTTTC. Residues: CSVVDISGANVLTF.

The chain has TRBV29-1 and TRBJ2-7, with 7 bases matching TRBD1. This CDR3 comprises 12 residues. Per germline, CDR1 SQVTM and CDR2 ANQGSEA. CDR3 sequence reads: CSCRTGPYEQYF. The CDR3 DNA reads TGCAGTTGTCGGACAGGACCCTACGAGCAGTACTTC.

J is TRBJ2-7 and V is TRBV29-1; perhaps TRBD1 as D (6 bases). The V gene lost 6 bases and the J gene lost 0 bases, with 15 bases spanning the gap. The CDR3 loop spans 14 amino acids. Looked up from germline, CDR1 is SQVTM and CDR2 is ANQGSEA. For the CDR3, the DNA is TGCAGCGTGGGGAAGCAGGGGAACTCCTACGAGCAGTACTTC. Its translation: CSVGKQGNSYEQYF.

The chain employs TRBV27 and TRBJ1-1; no clear D. Germline V gene sequence: CDR1 MNHEY, CDR2 SMNVEV (reference sequence). Trimming took 9 bases from V and 5 from J, leaving 10 bases between them. The CDR3 runs to 11 residues. The CDR3 DNA reads as TGTGCCAGTTACTCGGCTACTGAAGCTTTCTTT. Translating it yields CASYSATEAFF.

The rearrangement joins TRBV20-1 to TRBJ2-7, with D uncertain. The ends were cut back, 2 bases at V and 7 bases at J, with 18 bases in the middle. The CDR3 loop spans 14 amino acids. The V gene's germline CDR1 is DFQATT and CDR2 SNEGSKA (reference sequence). This CDR3 is CSARFGSTVYEQYF. For the CDR3, the DNA is TGCAGTGCTAGATTTGGGTCCACGGTCTATGAGCAGTACTTC.

The rearrangement links TRBV4-1 to TRBJ2-1, with no clear D. Germline assignment: CDR1 MGHRA and CDR2 YSYEKL. The CDR3 has 17 residues. The V end lost 1 base, the J end lost 1 base, and 14 bases lay between the germline ends. CDR3 sequence (DNA): TGCGCCAGCAGCCAAGTTCGACGTGCGTTGTCCTACAATGAGCAGTTCTTC. It is translated as CASSQVRRALSYNEQFF.

This chain links TRBV20-1 with TRBJ2-5; 12 bases are shared with TRBD2. The germline CDR1 and CDR2 sequences are DFQATT and SNEGSKA (reference sequence). The CDR3 has 17 residues. The V and J ends lost 0 bases and 0 bases, in that order; junction bases with no gene match: 5. The CDR3 loop is CSARDPLAGGYQETQYF. Written as DNA, the CDR3 is TGCAGTGCTAGAGATCCTCTAGCGGGGGGGTACCAAGAGACCCAGTACTTC.

This clonotype was recorded a few times. The chain recombines TRBV12-3 or TRBV12-4 with TRBJ2-4; 7 bases align to TRBD1. The CDR3 totals 13 residues. The V segment lost 2 bases and the J segment 7 bases; nucleotides outside the gene matches: 2. CDR3 in DNA: TGTGCCAGCAGTTTATGGGGACAGAACATTCAGTACTTC. This codes for CASSLWGQNIQYF.

As concerns this clonotype: The junction and the germline gene differ at one end; a read error may be behind it. This rearrangement joins TRBV20-1 to TRBJ1-5; D remains unclear. The CDR3 has 16 residues. Germline CDR1 reads DFQATT; CDR2 reads SNEGSKA (reference sequence). CDR3 sequence reads: CCARDLDTITSQPQHF. Written as DNA, the CDR3 is TGCTGTGCTAGAGACCTTGACACGATTACCAGTCAGCCCCAGCATTTT.